These 12 T cell receptor beta chains share one sample of origin, sequenced in a study of control samples from healthy donors and cancer patients. Some clones are missing from TCRdb's copy, which holds only in-frame ones; the method was immunoSEQ multiplex PCR. The sample contains 79,000 or so clones, roughly nine tenths of which appear only once. Material for sequencing was PBMCs. The receptor set was obtained from a woman aged 45 to 65 with colorectal cancer.

This chain links TRBV10-2 with TRBJ1-4; perhaps TRBD1 as D (5 bases). Germline loops: CDR1 WSHSY, CDR2 SAAADI. The CDR3 has 14 amino acids. Trimming cost V 4 bases and J 8 bases, with 14 bases left between them. The chain's CDR3 is CASSGQGFLEKLFF. The CDR3 DNA follows: TGCGCCAGCAGTGGCCAGGGATTTTTGGAAAAACTGTTTTTT.

The genes are TRBV28 and TRBJ1-3; 9 bases agree with TRBD1. Germline loops: CDR1 MDHEN, CDR2 SYDVKM. Unmatched junction bases numbered 6, after V lost 5 bases and J lost 7 bases. The CDR3 is 14 residues long. CDR3 in amino acids: CASSPGQGRNTIYF. CDR3 DNA sequence: TGTGCCAGCAGTCCGGGACAGGGCCGGAACACCATATATTTT.

This chain links TRBV7-3 with TRBJ2-2; D uncertain. The V end was cut by 5 bases, the J end by 6 bases, with 10 bases between. The germline CDR1 and CDR2 sequences are SGHTA and FQGTGA. The CDR3 is made up of 13 amino acids. The chain's CDR3 is CASSPSLAGELFF. For the CDR3, the DNA is TGTGCCAGCAGCCCATCCTTGGCCGGGGAGCTGTTTTTT.

The chain recombines TRBV6-5 with TRBJ2-6; 7 bases match TRBD2. J gave up 4 bases and V 7 bases, and 7 bases lay outside the gene matches. Germline V CDR1 and CDR2: MNHEY, SVGAGI. This CDR3 has 15 residues. The CDR3 DNA reads TGTGCCAGCATGGGGCGGGGGTTAGGGGCCAACGTCCTGACTTTC. Amino acids: CASMGRGLGANVLTF.

This clone appeared once. The gene calls are TRBV30 and TRBJ1-4, with D perhaps matching TRBD1 (5 bases). Germline values: CDR1 GTSNPN, CDR2 SVGIG (reference sequence). Trimming took off 8 bases at V and 0 bases at J, with 16 bases between the two ends. There are 15 residues in the CDR3. As DNA, the CDR3 is TGTGCCGGACTGGGACGGGTTGCAACTAATGAAAAACTGTTTTTT. Translating gives CAGLGRVATNEKLFF.

CDR3 DNA: TGTGCCAGCAGTCAGGGGGCCGGAACAGATACGCAGTATTTT. This translates into CASSQGAGTDTQYF. The chain recombines TRBV6-5 with TRBJ2-3, with 8 nucleotides matching TRBD1. This CDR3 is 14 amino acids long. With 5 bases clipped from V and 3 bases from J, the junction kept 4 bases outside the gene matches. Germline V gene data show CDR1 as MNHEY and CDR2 as SVGAGI.

This chain connects TRBV7-9 to TRBJ2-6; 12 positions agree with TRBD1. CDR3 length: 19 residues. Germline-derived CDR1 and CDR2 are SEHNR and FQNEAQ (reference sequence). With V trimmed by 4 bases and J by 3 bases, 10 bases remained unmatched. CDR3 sequence: CASSSPPGQGADGANVLTF. CDR3 nucleotides: TGTGCCAGCAGCTCGCCACCGGGACAGGGGGCGGATGGGGCCAACGTCCTGACTTTC. Looking up the rest from reference TRBV7-9 and TRBJ2-6 gives the full variable domain: DTGVSQNPRHKITKRGQNVTFRCDPISEHNRLYWYRQTLGQGPEFLTYFQNEAQLEKSRLLSDRFSAERPKGSFSTLEIQRTEQGDSAMYLCASSSPPGQGADGANVLTFGAGSRLTVL.

The chain couples TRBV6-2 or TRBV6-3 to TRBJ2-7; 9 positions match TRBD1. Germline CDR1 is MNHEY and CDR2 is SVGEGT. The junction had 9 bases not matched to a gene; V was cut back by 3 bases and J by 3 bases. There are 16 residues in the CDR3. For the CDR3, the DNA is TGTGCCAGCAGTTATCGGGGACAGGGACCCTTCTACGAGCAGTACGTC. Its translation is CASSYRGQGPFYEQYV.

The chain carries TRBV5-1 and TRBJ1-4, with D uncertain. The CDR3 contains 13 residues. CDR1 is SGHRS and CDR2 is YFSETQ in the germline V gene. Deletions cut 0 bases from V and 6 bases from J, with 6 bases between. CDR3 bases: TGCGCCAGCAGCTTGGGCTGGGATGAAAAACTGTTTTTT. As protein: CASSLGWDEKLFF.

This chain connects TRBV5-6 to TRBJ1-2; D may be TRBD1 (6 bases). V was shortened by 4 bases and J by 1 base, with 14 bases between the two germline ends. Germline V gene sequence: CDR1 SGHDT, CDR2 YYEEEE. CDR3 length: 15 residues. The CDR3 is CASSTRGGHNYGYTF. CDR3 nucleotides: TGTGCCAGCAGCACTCGCGGGGGGCATAACTATGGCTACACCTTC.

The rearrangement uses TRBV3-1 (or the pseudogene TRBV3-2) and TRBJ2-7; D is possibly TRBD1 (5 bases). Trimming pared 0 bases from V and 8 bases from J, leaving 11 bases between. This CDR3 spans 13 amino acids. Germline loops: CDR1 LGHDT, CDR2 YNNKEL (reference sequence). The CDR3 DNA sequence: TGTGCCAGCAGCCAAGAATTCGCAGGGAAGCAGTACGTC. Its protein is CASSQEFAGKQYV.

This clone was recorded only once. V gene TRBV3-1 (or the pseudogene TRBV3-2) combines with J gene TRBJ1-5; no clear D gene. CDR1 is LGHDT and CDR2 is YNNKEL in the germline V gene (reference sequence). This CDR3 comprises 15 residues. V lost 0 bases to trimming and J lost 4 bases, with 10 bases between them. CDR3 bases: TGTGCCAGCAGCCAAGATTTGACTGCTAATCAGCCCCAGCATTTT. The encoded protein is CASSQDLTANQPQHF.